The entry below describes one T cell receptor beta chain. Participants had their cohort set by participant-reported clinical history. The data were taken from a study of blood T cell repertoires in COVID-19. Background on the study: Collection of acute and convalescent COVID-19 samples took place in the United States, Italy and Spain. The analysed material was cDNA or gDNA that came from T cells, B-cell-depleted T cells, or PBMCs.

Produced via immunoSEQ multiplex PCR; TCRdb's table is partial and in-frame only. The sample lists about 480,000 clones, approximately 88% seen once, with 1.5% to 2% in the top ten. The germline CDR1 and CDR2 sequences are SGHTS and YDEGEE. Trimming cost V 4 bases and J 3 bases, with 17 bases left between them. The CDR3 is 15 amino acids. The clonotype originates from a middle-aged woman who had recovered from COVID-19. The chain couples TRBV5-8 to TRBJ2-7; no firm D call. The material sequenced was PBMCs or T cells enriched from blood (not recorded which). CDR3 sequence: CASSADLRSNYEQYF. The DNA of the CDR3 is TGTGCCAGCAGCGCGGATCTACGATCAAACTACGAGCAGTACTTC.